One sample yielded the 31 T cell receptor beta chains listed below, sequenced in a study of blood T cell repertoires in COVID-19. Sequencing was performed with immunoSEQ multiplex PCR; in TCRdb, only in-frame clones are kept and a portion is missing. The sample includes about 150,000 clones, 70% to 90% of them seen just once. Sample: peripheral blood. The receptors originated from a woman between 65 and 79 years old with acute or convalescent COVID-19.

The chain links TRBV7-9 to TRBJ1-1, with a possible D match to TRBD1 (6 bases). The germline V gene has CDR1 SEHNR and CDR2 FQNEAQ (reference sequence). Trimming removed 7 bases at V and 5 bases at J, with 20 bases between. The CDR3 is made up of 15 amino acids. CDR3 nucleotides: TGTGCCAGCATCGTGGGGGCGGCAAGGAGAACTGAAGCTTTCTTT. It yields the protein CASIVGAARRTEAFF. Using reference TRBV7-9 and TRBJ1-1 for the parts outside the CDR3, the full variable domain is DTGVSQNPRHKITKRGQNVTFRCDPISEHNRLYWYRQTLGQGPEFLTYFQNEAQLEKSRLLSDRFSAERPKGSFSTLEIQRTEQGDSAMYLCASIVGAARRTEAFFGQGTRLTVV.

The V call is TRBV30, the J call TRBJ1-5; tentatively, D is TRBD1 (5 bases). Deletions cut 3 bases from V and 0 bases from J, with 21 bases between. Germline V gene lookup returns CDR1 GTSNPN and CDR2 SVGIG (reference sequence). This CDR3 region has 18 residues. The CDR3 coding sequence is TGTGCCTGGAGCCGGTCCCCAAAAGGGGATTATAGCAATCAGCCCCAGCATTTT. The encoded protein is CAWSRSPKGDYSNQPQHF. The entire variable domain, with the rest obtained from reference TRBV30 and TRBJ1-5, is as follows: SQTIHQWPATLVQPVGSPLSLECTVEGTSNPNLYWYRQAAGRGLQLLFYSVGIGQISSEVPQNLSASRPQDRQFILSSKKLLLSDSGFYLCAWSRSPKGDYSNQPQHFGDGTRLSIL.

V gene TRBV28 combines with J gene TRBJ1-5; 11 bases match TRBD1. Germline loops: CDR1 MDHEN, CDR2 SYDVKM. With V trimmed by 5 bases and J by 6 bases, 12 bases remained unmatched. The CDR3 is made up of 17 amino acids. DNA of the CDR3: TGTGCCAGCAGTACTGCCGGGACAGGGGGTCATAGTCAGCCCCAGCATTTT. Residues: CASSTAGTGGHSQPQHF.

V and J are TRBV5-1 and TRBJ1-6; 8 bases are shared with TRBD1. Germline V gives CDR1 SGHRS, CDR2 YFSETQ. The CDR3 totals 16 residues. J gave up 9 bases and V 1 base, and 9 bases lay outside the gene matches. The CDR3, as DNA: TGCGCCAGCAGCTTGTCTCAGACAGGGGTTGGTTCACCCCTCCACTTT. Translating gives CASSLSQTGVGSPLHF.

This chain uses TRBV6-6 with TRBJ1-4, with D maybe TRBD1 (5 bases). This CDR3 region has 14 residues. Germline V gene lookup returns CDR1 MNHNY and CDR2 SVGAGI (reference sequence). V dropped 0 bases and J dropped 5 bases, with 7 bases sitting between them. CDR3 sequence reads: CASSYSRDNEKLFF. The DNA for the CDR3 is TGTGCCAGCAGTTACTCGCGGGACAATGAAAAACTGTTTTTT.

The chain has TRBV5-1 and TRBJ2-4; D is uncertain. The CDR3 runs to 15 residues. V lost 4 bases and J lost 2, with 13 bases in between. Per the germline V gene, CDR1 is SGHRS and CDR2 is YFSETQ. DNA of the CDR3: TGCGCCAGCAGCCCCTTGGCCGATACCAAAAACATTCAGTACTTC. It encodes CASSPLADTKNIQYF. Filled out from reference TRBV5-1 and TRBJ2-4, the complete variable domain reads KAGVTQTPRYLIKTRGQQVTLSCSPISGHRSVSWYQQTPGQGLQFLFEYFSETQRNKGNFPGRFSGRQFSNSRSEMNVSTLELGDSALYLCASSPLADTKNIQYFGAGTRLSVL.

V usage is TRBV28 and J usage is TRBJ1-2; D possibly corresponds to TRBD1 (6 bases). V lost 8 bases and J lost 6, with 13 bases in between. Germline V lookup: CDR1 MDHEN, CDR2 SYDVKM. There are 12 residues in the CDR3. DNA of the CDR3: TGTGCCAGCCGGCGTAACAGGGATGGCTACACCTTC. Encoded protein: CASRRNRDGYTF.

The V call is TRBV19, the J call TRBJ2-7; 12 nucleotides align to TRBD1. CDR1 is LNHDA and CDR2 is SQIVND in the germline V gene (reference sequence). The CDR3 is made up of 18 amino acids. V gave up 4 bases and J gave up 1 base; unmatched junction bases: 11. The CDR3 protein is CASSTQAGQGAFSYEQYF. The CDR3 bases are TGTGCCAGTAGTACCCAAGCGGGACAGGGGGCGTTTTCCTACGAGCAGTACTTC.

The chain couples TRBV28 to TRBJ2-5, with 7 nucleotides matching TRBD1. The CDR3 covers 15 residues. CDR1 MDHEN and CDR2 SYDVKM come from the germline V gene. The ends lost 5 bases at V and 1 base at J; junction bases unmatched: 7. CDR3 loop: CASSSQGQIQETQYF. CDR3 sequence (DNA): TGTGCCAGCAGTAGCCAGGGACAGATCCAAGAGACCCAGTACTTC.

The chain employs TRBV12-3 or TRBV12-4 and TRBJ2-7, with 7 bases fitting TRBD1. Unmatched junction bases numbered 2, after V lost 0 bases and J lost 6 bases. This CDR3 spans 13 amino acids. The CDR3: CASSLARGSEQYV. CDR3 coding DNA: TGTGCCAGCAGTTTAGCCAGGGGGTCCGAGCAGTACGTC.

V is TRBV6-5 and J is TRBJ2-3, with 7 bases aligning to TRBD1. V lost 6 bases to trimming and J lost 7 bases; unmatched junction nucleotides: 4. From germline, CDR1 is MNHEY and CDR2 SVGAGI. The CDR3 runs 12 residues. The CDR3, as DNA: TGTGCCAGCAGAACGACAGGGCATACGCAGTATTTT. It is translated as CASRTTGHTQYF.

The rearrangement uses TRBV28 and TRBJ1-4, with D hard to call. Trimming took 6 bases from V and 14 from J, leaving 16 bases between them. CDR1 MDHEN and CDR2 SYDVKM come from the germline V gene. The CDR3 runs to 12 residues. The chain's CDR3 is CASSPPLVGLFF. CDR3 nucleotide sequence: TGTGCCAGCAGCCCCCCGTTAGTCGGGCTGTTTTTT.

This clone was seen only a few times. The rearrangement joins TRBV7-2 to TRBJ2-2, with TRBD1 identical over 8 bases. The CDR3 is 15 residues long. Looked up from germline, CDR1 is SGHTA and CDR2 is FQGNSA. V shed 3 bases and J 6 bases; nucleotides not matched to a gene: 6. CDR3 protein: CASSFQSTGAGELFF. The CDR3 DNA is TGTGCCAGCAGCTTCCAATCGACAGGGGCCGGGGAGCTGTTTTTT.

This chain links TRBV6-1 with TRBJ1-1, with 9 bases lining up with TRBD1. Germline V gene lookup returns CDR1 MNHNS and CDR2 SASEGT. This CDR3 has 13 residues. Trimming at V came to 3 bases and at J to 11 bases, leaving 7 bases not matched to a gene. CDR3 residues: CASSEGTGKVAFF. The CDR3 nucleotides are TGTGCCAGCAGTGAGGGGACAGGGAAGGTGGCTTTCTTT.

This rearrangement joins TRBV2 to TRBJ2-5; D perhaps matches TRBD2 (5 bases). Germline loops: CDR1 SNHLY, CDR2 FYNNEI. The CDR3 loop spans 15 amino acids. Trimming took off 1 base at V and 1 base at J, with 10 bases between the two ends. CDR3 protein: CASSEGSGFQETQYF. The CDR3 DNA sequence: TGTGCCAGCAGTGAAGGGTCGGGATTCCAAGAGACCCAGTACTTC.

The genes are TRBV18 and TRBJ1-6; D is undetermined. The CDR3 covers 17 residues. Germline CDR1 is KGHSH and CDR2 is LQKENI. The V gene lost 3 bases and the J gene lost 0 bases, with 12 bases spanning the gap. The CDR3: CASSPYEGGSYNSPLHF. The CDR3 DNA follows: TGTGCCAGCTCACCTTATGAGGGAGGCTCCTATAATTCACCCCTCCACTTT.

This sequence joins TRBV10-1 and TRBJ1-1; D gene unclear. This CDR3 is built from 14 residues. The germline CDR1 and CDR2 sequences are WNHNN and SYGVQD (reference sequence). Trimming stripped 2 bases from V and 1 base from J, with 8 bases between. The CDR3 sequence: CASSEDGRNTEAFF. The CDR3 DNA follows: TGCGCCAGCAGTGAGGACGGGAGGAACACTGAAGCTTTCTTT.

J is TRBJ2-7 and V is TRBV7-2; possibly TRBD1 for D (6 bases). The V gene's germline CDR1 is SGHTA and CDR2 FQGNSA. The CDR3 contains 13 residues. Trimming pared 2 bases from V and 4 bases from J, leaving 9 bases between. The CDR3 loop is CASSLQTGYEQYV. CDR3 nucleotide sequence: TGTGCCAGCAGCTTACAAACAGGGTACGAGCAGTACGTC.

The CDR3 DNA follows: TGTGCCAGCTCCTCCGGCGCCAGGGCTAGCACAGATACGCAGTATTTT. It yields the protein CASSSGARASTDTQYF. This rearrangement joins TRBV11-3 to TRBJ2-3, with a tentative D call TRBD1 (5 bases). Trimming cost V 8 bases and J 0 bases, with 18 bases left between them. The CDR3 totals 16 residues. Germline V gene lookup returns CDR1 SGHNT and CDR2 YENEEA.

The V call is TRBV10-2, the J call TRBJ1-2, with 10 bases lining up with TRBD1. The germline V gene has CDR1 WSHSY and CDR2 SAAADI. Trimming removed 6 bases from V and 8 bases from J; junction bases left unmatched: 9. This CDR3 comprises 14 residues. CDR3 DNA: TGCGCCAGCAGCCCCGGGACAGGGGTGGGAGGCTACACCTTC. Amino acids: CASSPGTGVGGYTF.

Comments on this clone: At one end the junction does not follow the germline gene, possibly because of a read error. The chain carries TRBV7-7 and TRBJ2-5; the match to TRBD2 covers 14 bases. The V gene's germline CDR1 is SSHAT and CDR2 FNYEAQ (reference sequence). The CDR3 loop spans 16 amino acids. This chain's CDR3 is CASSSGTSGGSETQYF. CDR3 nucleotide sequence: TGTGCTAGCAGCTCCGGGACTAGCGGGGGTTCAGAGACCCAGTACTTC.

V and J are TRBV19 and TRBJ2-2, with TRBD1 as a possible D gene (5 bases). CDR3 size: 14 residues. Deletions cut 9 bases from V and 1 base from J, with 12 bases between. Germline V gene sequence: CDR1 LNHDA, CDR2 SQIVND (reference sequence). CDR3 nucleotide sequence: TGTGCCAGCCTAGACAGAAAGAACACCGGGGAGCTGTTTTTT. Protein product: CASLDRKNTGELFF.

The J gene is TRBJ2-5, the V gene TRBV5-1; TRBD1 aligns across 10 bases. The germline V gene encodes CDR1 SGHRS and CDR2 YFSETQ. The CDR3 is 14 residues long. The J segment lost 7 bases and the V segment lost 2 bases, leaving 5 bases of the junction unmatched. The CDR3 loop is CASSLGDRGSTQYF. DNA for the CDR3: TGCGCCAGCAGCTTAGGGGACAGGGGCTCGACCCAGTACTTC.

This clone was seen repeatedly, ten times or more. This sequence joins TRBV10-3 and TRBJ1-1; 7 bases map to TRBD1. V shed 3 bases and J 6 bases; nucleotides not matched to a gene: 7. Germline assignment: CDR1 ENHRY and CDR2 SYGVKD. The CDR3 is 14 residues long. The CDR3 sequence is CAISDNRGGPEAFF. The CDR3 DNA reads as TGTGCCATCAGTGATAACAGGGGTGGCCCTGAAGCTTTCTTT.

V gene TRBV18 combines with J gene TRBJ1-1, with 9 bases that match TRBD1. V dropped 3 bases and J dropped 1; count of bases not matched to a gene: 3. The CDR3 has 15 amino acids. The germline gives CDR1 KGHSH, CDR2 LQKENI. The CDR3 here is CASSPGQGWNTEAFF. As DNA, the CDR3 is TGTGCCAGCTCACCGGGACAGGGCTGGAACACTGAAGCTTTCTTT.

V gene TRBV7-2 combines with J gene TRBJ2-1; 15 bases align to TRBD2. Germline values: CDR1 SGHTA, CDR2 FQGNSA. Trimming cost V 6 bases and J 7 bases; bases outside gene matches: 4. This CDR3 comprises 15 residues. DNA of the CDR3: TGTGCCAGCAGTAAAGGACTAGCGGGGGGGAATGAGCAGTTCTTC. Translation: CASSKGLAGGNEQFF.

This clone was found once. The DNA of the CDR3 is TGTGCCAGCAGCTCCGACTTAGGCTTCGGGGAGCTGTTTTTT. The encoded protein is CASSSDLGFGELFF. This chain uses TRBV28 with TRBJ2-2; D is unresolved. The CDR3 sequence is 14 residues long. Trimming removed 6 bases from V and 7 bases from J, with 15 bases in between. Germline V CDR1 and CDR2: MDHEN, SYDVKM.

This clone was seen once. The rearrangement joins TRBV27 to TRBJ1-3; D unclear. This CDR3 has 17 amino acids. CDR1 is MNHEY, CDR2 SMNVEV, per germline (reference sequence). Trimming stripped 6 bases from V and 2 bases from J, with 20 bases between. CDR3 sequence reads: CASRPGRGGPAGNTIYF. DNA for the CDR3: TGTGCCAGCAGGCCCGGGAGAGGAGGACCCGCTGGAAACACCATATATTTT.

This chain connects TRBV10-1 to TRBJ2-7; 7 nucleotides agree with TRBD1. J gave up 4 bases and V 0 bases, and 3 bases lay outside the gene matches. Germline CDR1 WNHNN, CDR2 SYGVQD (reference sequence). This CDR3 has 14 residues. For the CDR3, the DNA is TGCGCCAGCAGTGAGTCAGGCAGGGGGTACGAGCAGTACTTC. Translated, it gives CASSESGRGYEQYF.

CDR3 nucleotide sequence: TGTGCCAGTATGGACAGGTCCTATAATCAGCCCCAGCATTTT. Translating gives CASMDRSYNQPQHF. The chain carries TRBV19 and TRBJ1-5, with 7 bases matching TRBD1. The V segment lost 7 bases and the J segment 4 bases; nucleotides outside the gene matches: 7. Germline values: CDR1 LNHDA, CDR2 SQIVND (reference sequence). The CDR3 has 14 amino acids.

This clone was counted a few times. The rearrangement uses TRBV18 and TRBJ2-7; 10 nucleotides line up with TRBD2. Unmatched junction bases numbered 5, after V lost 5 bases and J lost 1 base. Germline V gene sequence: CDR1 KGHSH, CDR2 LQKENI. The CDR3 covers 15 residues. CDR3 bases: TGTGCCAGCTCAGGTGCTAGCGGGGGTTCCTACGAGCAGTACTTC. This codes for CASSGASGGSYEQYF.